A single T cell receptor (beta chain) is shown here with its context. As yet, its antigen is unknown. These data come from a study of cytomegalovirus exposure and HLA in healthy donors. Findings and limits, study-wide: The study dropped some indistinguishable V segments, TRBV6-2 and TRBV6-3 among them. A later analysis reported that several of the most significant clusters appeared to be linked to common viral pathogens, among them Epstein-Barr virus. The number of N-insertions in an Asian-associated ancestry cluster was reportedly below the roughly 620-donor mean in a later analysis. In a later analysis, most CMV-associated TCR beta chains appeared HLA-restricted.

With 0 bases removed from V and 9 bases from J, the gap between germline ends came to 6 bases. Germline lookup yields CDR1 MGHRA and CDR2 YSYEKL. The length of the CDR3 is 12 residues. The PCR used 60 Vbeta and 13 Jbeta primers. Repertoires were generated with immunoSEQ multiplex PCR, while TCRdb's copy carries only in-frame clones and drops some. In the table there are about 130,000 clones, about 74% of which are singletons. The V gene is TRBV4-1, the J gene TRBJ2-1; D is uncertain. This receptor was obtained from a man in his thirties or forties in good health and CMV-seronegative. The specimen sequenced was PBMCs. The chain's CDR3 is CASSQDHSEQFF. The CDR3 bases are TGCGCCAGCAGCCAAGATCACTCTGAGCAGTTCTTC.